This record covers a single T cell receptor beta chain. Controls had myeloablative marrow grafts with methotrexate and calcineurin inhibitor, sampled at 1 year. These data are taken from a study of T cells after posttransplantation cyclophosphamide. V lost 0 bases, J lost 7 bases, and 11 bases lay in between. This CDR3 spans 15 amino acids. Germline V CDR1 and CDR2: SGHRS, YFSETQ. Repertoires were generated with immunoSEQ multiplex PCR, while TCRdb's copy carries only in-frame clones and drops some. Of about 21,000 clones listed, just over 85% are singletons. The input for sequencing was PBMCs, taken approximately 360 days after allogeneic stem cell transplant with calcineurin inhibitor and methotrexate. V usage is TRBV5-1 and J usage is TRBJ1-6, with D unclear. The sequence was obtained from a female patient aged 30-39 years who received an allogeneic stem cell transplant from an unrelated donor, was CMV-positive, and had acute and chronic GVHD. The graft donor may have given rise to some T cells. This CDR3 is CASSLVSPGNSPLHF. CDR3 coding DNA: TGCGCCAGCAGCTTGGTGTCACCGGGGAATTCACCCCTCCACTTT. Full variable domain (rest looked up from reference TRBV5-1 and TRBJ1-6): KAGVTQTPRYLIKTRGQQVTLSCSPISGHRSVSWYQQTPGQGLQFLFEYFSETQRNKGNFPGRFSGRQFSNSRSEMNVSTLELGDSALYLCASSLVSPGNSPLHFGNGTRLTVT.